This TCR beta chain emerged from a study of shared clonotypes between healthy human individuals. The CDR3 runs 15 residues. J lost 2 bases, V lost 5 bases, and 7 bases had no gene match. Per the germline V gene, CDR1 is SGHNT and CDR2 is YYREEE (reference sequence). This table comes from immunoSEQ multiplex PCR, and its TCRdb copy is limited to in-frame clones, with some not included. Among fewer than 650,000 clones, around three quarters were seen once, and the ten largest hold about 12%. This clone appeared once. This clonotype originated in a woman between 40 and 50 years old in good health. Some clones in this sample may be carry-over from other donors' samples. The specimen was PBMCs. This chain joins TRBV5-4 and TRBJ2-1; TRBD2 agrees at 7 bases. CDR3 sequence: CASSNGGGAYNEQFF. The CDR3 nucleotides read TGTGCCAGCAGTAATGGGGGAGGGGCCTACAATGAGCAGTTCTTC.